This T cell receptor (beta chain) was identified during a study of human T cells and chemical hapten exposure. Findings and limits, study-wide: There was no change with DPC sensitization in TCRs above 1 in 1000 frequency.

Original methodology: TCR counts had a median of about 99,000 per sample and spanned about 23,224 to 750,000. TCRdb recomputed calls from the RACE reads with MiXCR, one row per CDR3 protein. These V and J calls rely on TCRdb rather than the paper's analysis. The data show over 65,000 distinct CDR3 sequences, 11% seen once. Noted time point: patch test 3, about 24 weeks after DPC sensitization. Treatment meaning: therapeutic diphenylcyclopropenone sensitization with weekly scalp DPC. The CDR3 covers 12 residues. CDR1 is KGHSH, CDR2 LQKENI, per germline. The V and J ends lost 3 bases and 7 bases respectively, with 9 bases between them. This clonotype was seen many times. Antigen specificity is unknown.

The chain is built from TRBV18 and TRBJ1-2; D unresolved. The sequences come from whole blood, collected in connection with sensitization to the hapten diphenylcyclopropenone (DPC). This receptor was obtained from a woman aged 45-65 years with alopecia areata. Some clones in this sample may be carry-over from other donors' samples. Here the CDR3 DNA reads TGTGCCAGCTCACCGTCCCCTGCTGGCTACACCTTC. Amino acid sequence: CASSPSPAGYTF.